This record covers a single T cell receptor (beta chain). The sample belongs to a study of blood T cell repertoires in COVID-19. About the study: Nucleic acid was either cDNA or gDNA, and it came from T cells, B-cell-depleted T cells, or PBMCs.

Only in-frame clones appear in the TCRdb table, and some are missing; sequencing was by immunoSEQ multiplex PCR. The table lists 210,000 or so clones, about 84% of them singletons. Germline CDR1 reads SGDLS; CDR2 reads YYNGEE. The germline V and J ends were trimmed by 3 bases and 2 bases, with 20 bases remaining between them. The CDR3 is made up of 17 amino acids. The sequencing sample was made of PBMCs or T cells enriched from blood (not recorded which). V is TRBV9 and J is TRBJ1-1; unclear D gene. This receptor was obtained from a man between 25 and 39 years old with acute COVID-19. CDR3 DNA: TGTGCCAGCAGCGCAGGAAGCGGCTCCACTTATAACACTGAAGCTTTCTTT. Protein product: CASSAGSGSTYNTEAFF.